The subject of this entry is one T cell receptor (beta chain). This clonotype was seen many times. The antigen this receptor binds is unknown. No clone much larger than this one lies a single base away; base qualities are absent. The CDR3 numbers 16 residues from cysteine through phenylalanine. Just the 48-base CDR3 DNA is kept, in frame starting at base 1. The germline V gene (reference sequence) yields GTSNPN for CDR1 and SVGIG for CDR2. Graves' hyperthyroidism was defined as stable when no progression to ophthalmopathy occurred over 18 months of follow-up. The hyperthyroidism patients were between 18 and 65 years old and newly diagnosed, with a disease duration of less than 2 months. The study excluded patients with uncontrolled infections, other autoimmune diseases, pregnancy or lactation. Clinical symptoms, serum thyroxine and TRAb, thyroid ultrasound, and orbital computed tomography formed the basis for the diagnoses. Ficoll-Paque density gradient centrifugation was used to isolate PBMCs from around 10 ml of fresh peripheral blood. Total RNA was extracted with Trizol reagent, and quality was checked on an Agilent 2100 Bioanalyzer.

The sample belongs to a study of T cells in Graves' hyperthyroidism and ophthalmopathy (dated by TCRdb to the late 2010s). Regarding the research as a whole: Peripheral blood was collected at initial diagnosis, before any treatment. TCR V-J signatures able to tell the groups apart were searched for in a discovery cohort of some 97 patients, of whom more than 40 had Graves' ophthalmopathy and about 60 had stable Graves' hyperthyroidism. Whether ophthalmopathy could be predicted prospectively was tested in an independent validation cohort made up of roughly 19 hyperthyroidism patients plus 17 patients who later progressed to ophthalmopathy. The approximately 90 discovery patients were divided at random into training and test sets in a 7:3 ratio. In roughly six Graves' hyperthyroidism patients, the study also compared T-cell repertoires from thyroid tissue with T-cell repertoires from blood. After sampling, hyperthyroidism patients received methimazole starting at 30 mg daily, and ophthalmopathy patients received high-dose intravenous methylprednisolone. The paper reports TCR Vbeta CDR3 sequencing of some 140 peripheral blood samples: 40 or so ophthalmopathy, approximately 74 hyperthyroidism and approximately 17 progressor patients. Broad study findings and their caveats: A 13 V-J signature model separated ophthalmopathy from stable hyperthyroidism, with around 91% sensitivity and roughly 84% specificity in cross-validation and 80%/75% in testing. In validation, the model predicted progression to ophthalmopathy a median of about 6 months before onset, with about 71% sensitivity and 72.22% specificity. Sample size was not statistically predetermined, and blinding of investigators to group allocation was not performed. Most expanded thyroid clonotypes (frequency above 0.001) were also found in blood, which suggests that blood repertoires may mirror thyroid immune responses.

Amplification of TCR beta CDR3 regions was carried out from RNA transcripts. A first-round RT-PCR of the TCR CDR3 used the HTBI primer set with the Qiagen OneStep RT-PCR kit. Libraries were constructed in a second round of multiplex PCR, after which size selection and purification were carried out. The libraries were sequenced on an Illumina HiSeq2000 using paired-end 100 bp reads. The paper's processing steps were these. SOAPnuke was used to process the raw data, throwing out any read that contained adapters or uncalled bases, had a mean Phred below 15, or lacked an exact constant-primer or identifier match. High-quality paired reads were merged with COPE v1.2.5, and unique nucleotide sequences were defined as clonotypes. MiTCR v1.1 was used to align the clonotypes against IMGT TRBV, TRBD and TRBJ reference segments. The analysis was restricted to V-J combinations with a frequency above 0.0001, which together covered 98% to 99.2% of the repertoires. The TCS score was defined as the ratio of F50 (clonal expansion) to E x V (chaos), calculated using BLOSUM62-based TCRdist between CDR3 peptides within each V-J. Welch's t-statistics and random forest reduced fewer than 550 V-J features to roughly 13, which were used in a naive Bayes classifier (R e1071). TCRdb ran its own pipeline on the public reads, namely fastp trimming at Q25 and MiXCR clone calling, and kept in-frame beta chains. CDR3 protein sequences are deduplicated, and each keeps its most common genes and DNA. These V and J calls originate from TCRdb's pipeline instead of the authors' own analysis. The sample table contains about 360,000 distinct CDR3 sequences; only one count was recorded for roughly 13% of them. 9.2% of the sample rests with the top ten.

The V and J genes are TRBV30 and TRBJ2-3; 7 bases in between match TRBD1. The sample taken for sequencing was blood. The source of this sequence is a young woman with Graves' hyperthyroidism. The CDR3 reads CASGRQGSPLTDTQYF. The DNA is TGTGCGTCCGGGCGACAGGGATCTCCCCTCACAGATACGCAGTATTTT.